The rows below give T cell receptor beta chains drawn from one sample of a study of control samples from healthy donors and cancer patients. The repertoire was sequenced with immunoSEQ multiplex PCR; TCRdb's copy has only in-frame clones and lacks some. The table has over 150,000 clones, approximately 94% seen once. The specimen was blood. These receptors all come from a woman younger than 30 in good health. Both conserved end residues are trimmed from each CDR3. The order of the fields is clone size, J gene, V gene, D gene, CDR3 protein. The D gene is left open where the match is weak. A row's size may be missing; if present it is once, few, many or a size class.

-	TRBJ2-2	TRBV3-1/TRBV3-2	TRBD1	ASSQAGQEENGELF
-	TRBJ2-3	TRBV28	-	ASTETGRPDTQY
-	TRBJ1-3	TRBV6-6	TRBD1	ASSRTGVQSPRGNTIY
-	TRBJ2-2	TRBV19	-	ASSHPGAGELF
-	TRBJ1-1	TRBV12-3/TRBV12-4	-	ASSLGDSQGAF
-	TRBJ2-2	TRBV2	-	ASTFDLITGELF
-	TRBJ1-5	TRBV3-1/TRBV3-2	TRBD1	ASSQGRDREPYSNQPQH
once	TRBJ1-4	TRBV6-5	TRBD1	ASSYGPGQGNEKLF
-	TRBJ1-4	TRBV6-6	TRBD1	ASISQGQLNEKLF
-	TRBJ2-2	TRBV4-2	TRBD1	ASSPRGQGGTGELF
-	TRBJ2-3	TRBV10-1	TRBD2	ASSELAGGPDTQY
-	TRBJ1-4	TRBV7-2	-	ASSLERGNEKLF
-	TRBJ2-3	TRBV6-1	TRBD2	ASSEMRGGPHADTQY
-	TRBJ2-7	TRBV27	-	ASSLGRKIAYEQY
once	TRBJ2-5	TRBV21-1	-	ASSTPGRLQETQY
-	TRBJ1-6	TRBV4-2	-	ASSHPVRGSSAAGSPLH
-	TRBJ1-2	TRBV7-9	-	ASSPTGGSRLNYGYT
few	TRBJ1-4	TRBV7-2	-	ASSFTANEKLF
few	TRBJ2-3	TRBV20-1	TRBD2	SASRAGGLTDTQY
-	TRBJ2-5	TRBV5-4	TRBD2	ASSAGTSGGRRETQY
-	TRBJ2-3	TRBV5-1	-	ASSQTTSGTDTQY
-	TRBJ1-2	TRBV28	-	ASSPGPVDAYGYT
-	TRBJ2-6	TRBV28	-	ASSQTGSGANVLT
-	TRBJ2-3	TRBV21-1	-	ASSPPTDTQY
-	TRBJ2-5	TRBV19	TRBD2	ASTRTSGRIGETQY
-	TRBJ2-1	TRBV25-1	-	ASSEGGQGSFLAQF
-	TRBJ2-3	TRBV18	-	ASSQRRGRADTQY
-	TRBJ1-6	TRBV2	TRBD1	ASGTGFNSPLH
-	TRBJ2-1	TRBV4-3	TRBD1	ASSHRDSNEQF